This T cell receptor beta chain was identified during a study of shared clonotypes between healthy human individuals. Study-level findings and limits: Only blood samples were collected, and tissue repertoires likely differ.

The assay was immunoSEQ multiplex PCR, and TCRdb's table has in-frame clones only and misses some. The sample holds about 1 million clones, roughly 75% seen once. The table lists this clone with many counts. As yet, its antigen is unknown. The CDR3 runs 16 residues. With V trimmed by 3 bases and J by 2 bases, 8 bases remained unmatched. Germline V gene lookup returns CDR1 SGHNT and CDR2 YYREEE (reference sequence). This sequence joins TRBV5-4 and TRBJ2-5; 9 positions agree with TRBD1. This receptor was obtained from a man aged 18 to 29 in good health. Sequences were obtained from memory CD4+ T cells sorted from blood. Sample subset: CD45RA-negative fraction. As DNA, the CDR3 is TGTGCCAGCAGCTCACCGGACAGGGGAGGACAAGAGACCCAGTACTTC. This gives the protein CASSSPDRGGQETQYF.